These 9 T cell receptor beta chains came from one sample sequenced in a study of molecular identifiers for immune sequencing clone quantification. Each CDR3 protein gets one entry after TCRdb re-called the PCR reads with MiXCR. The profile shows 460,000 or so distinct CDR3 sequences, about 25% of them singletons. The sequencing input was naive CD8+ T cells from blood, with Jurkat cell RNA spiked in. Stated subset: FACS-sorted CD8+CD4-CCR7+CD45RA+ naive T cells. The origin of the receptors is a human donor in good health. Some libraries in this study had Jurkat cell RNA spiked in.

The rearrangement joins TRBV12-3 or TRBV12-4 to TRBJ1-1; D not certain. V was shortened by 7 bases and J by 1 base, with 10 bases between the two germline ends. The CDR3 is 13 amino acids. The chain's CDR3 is CASKPSQNTEAFF. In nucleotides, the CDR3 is TGTGCCAGCAAGCCTTCCCAGAACACTGAAGCTTTCTTT.

The CDR3 loop is CASSHSGSGEQYF. DNA for the CDR3: TGTGCCAGCAGCCATAGCGGGAGCGGCGAGCAGTACTTC. This chain joins TRBV14 and TRBJ2-7, with 9 bases matching TRBD2. CDR3 length equals 13 residues. Germline trimming cut 3 bases from V and 6 bases from J; bases unmatched to any gene: 3. CDR1 is SGHDN and CDR2 is FVKESK in the germline V gene.

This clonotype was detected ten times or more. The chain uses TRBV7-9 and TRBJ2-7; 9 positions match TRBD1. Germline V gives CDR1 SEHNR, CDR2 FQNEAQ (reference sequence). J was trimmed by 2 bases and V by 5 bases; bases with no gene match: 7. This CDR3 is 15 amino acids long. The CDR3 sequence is CASSPPGQGAYEQYF. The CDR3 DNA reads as TGTGCCAGCAGCCCTCCGGGACAGGGAGCCTACGAGCAGTACTTC.

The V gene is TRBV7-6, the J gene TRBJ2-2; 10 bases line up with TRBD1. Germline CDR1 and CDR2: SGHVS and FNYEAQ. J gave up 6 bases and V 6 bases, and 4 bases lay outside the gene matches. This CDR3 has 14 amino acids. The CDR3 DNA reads TGTGCCAGCAGACGGGACAGGGGTTCCGGGGAGCTGTTTTTT. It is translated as CASRRDRGSGELFF.

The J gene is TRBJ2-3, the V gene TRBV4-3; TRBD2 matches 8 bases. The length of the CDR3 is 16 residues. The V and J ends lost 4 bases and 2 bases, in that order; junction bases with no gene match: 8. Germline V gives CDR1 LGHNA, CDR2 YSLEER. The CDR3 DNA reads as TGCGCCAGCAGCCTCAGACTAGCGTCTGACACAGATACGCAGTATTTT. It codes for CASSLRLASDTDTQYF.

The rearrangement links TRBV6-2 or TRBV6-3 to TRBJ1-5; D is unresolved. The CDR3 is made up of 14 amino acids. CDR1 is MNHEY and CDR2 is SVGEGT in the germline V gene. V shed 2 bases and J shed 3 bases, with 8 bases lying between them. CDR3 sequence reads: CASSYGHNNQPQHF. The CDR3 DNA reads TGTGCCAGCAGTTACGGCCACAACAATCAGCCCCAGCATTTT.

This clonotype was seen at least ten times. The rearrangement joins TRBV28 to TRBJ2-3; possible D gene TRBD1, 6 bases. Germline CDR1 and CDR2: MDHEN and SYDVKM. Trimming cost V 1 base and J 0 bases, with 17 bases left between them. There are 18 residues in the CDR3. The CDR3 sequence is CASSLSTAAGVSTDTQYF. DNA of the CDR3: TGTGCCAGCAGTTTATCCACAGCGGCAGGGGTCAGCACAGATACGCAGTATTTT.

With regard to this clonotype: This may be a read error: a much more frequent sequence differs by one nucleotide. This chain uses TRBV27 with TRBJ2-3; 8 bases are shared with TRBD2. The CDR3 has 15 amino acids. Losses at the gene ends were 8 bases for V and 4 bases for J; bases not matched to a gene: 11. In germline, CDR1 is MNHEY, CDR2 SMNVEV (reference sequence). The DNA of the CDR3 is TGTGCCAGCTATATTGGGCGGGGGGCCGCAGATACGCAGTATTTT. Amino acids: CASYIGRGAADTQYF.

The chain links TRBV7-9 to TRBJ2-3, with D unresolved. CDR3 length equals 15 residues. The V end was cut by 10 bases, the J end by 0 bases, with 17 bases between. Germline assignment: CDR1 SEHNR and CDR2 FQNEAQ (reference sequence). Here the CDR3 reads CAIGVISISTDTQYF. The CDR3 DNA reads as TGTGCCATAGGAGTCATATCAATTAGCACAGATACGCAGTATTTT.